A selection of T cell receptor beta chains follows, all from one sample in a study of blood T cell repertoires in COVID-19. TCRdb's table, derived via immunoSEQ multiplex PCR, lists solely in-frame clones and lacks some. The repertoire consists of 210,000 or so clones, with more than 80% occurring once and the leading ten covering under 10%. The specimen was peripheral blood. The receptors come from a woman older than 75 with COVID-19, enrolled during active disease. Both conserved end residues are part of each CDR3. The D gene is left open where the match is weak.

j_call d_call v_call cdr3_aa
TRBJ2-1 TRBD1 TRBV5-1 CASSRTGRGINEQFF
TRBJ2-3 TRBD2 TRBV19 CASSSTSGRADTQYF
TRBJ2-7 . TRBV3-1/TRBV3-2 CASSQDAQPFYEQYF
TRBJ1-5 . TRBV12-3/TRBV12-4 CASSLREGQPQHF
TRBJ1-6 . TRBV11-2 CASSLRRTSPLHF
TRBJ2-1 . TRBV5-1 CASSLVQGEQFF
TRBJ2-7 TRBD1 TRBV12-3/TRBV12-4 CASSFGTVYEQYF
TRBJ1-2 . TRBV28 CATKEGGENYGYTF
TRBJ2-7 TRBD2 TRBV2 CASLAGGPYEQYF
TRBJ2-2 . TRBV10-3 CAIKGTDGTGELFF
TRBJ1-1 . TRBV19 CASRLQGGFGNTEAFF
TRBJ2-5 . TRBV6-5 CASSYSWGAQETQYF
TRBJ1-2 . TRBV19 CASSHGGRGTFRWTF
TRBJ2-3 TRBD2 TRBV10-3 CAIGGFSGRTDTQYF
TRBJ2-3 TRBD2 TRBV5-1 CASRIAGVRDTQYF
TRBJ2-1 TRBD2 TRBV5-1 CASSLAPRGENEQFF
TRBJ1-6 TRBD1 TRBV6-5 CASSPTTGANSPLHF
TRBJ2-6 . TRBV4-1 CASSQDYDSSGANVLTF
TRBJ2-1 TRBD2 TRBV11-2 CASSPSRLAGWEQFF
TRBJ2-2 TRBD2 TRBV11-1 CASSAVSSGRSRELFF
TRBJ1-5 TRBD1 TRBV28 CASRDRGSNQPQHF
TRBJ1-3 TRBD1 TRBV18 CASSQGQGAFGNTIYF
TRBJ1-1 TRBD1 TRBV10-3 CATSGGQGTSEAFF
TRBJ1-4 TRBD1 TRBV7-8 CASSRTGTPINEKLFF
TRBJ1-1 . TRBV5-1 CASSFGGTRDTEAFF
TRBJ1-2 . TRBV3-1/TRBV3-2 CASSQGDNNYGYTF
TRBJ2-7 . TRBV2 CASSEGGGEQYF
TRBJ1-1 . TRBV2 CASSAQVEAFF
TRBJ2-1 TRBD1 TRBV5-4 CASSLGSRGPPGEQFF
TRBJ2-5 . TRBV6-2/TRBV6-3 CASSYVEETQYF
TRBJ2-7 . TRBV7-3 CASSLVGGGYEQYF
TRBJ2-7 . TRBV29-1 CSVGGDEQYF
TRBJ2-5 . TRBV11-2 CASSLRDFFKTQYF
TRBJ1-6 TRBD1 TRBV6-5 CASRLGGQGNSPLHF
TRBJ2-3 TRBD1 TRBV5-1 CASSLGQGAPDTQYF
TRBJ2-3 TRBD1 TRBV6-1 CASSDRGHNTDTQYF
TRBJ1-1 . TRBV6-5 CASNLNRDKNTEAFF
TRBJ1-4 . TRBV5-6 CASKPTGGSNEKLFF
TRBJ1-1 TRBD1 TRBV29-1 CSVWDRKNTEAFF
TRBJ2-2 . TRBV3-1/TRBV3-2 CASEEDGYTGELFF
TRBJ2-3 TRBD2 TRBV6-5 CASSYTSGTNTDTQYF
TRBJ1-6 TRBD1 TRBV5-1 CASSTDRLGTYNSPLHF
TRBJ2-3 . TRBV5-6 CASSFGAGTTDTQYF
TRBJ2-7 . TRBV29-1 CSVADGGEQYF
TRBJ1-3 . TRBV5-1 CASSLDILYSGNTIYF
TRBJ1-2 TRBD1 TRBV6-5 CASGDRFGGYTF
TRBJ1-2 . TRBV5-1 CASRRYREGGYTF
TRBJ2-7 TRBD1 TRBV12-3/TRBV12-4 CASSLTGVEQYF